One sample yielded the 8 T cell receptor beta chains listed below, sequenced in a study of T cells in Graves' hyperthyroidism and ophthalmopathy. Researchers amplified the TCR beta CDR3 regions from RNA transcripts. First-round RT-PCR of the TCR CDR3 relied on the HTBI primer set. TCRdb fed the multiplex PCR reads into MiXCR, producing one record per CDR3 protein. Here the sample spans 250,000 to 300,000 distinct CDR3 sequences, around 15% being singletons. Sequencing input: blood. These receptor sequences come from a woman between 45 and 60 years old with Graves' hyperthyroidism that later progressed to Graves' ophthalmopathy.

This chain joins TRBV11-2 and TRBJ1-2, with D hard to call. The CDR3 has 15 amino acids. The V gene lost 1 base and the J gene lost 3 bases, with 12 bases spanning the gap. Germline values: CDR1 SGHAT, CDR2 FQNNGV. This chain's CDR3 is CASSLASEGDYGYTF. CDR3 nucleotides: TGTGCCAGCAGCTTAGCGTCGGAGGGTGACTATGGCTACACCTTC.

This clonotype was detected many times. V and J are TRBV12-3 or TRBV12-4 and TRBJ2-5; D perhaps matches TRBD2 (6 bases). The ends were cut back, 6 bases at V and 5 bases at J, with 16 bases in the middle. The CDR3 length is 14 residues. The CDR3, as DNA: TGTGCCAGCAGACGACTAGGGGCGCGGGAGACCCAGTACTTC. This codes for CASRRLGARETQYF.

CDR3 DNA: TGTGCCTGGAGTGCTGGGGACAGGGGCAAAATGAACACTGAAGCTTTCTTT. Translated, it gives CAWSAGDRGKMNTEAFF. The chain is built from TRBV30 and TRBJ1-1, with 10 bases identical to TRBD1. The V gene's germline CDR1 is GTSNPN and CDR2 SVGIG (reference sequence). J gave up 0 bases and V 1 base, and 8 bases lay outside the gene matches. The CDR3 contains 17 residues.

This clonotype was recorded at least ten times. This chain links TRBV7-3 with TRBJ2-5; D may correspond to TRBD1 or TRBD2 (5 bases each). Germline loops: CDR1 SGHTA, CDR2 FQGTGA. The CDR3 is made up of 15 amino acids. V lost 5 bases to trimming and J lost 3 bases, with 16 bases between them. CDR3 in DNA: TGTGCCAGCAGCCGGATGGGGGACGGAGAAGAGACCCAGTACTTC. Translation: CASSRMGDGEETQYF.

This clonotype was seen ten or more times. This chain connects TRBV20-1 to TRBJ1-2, with a tentative D call TRBD1 (6 bases). The CDR3 sequence is 13 residues long. Trimming stripped 6 bases from V and 10 bases from J, with 21 bases between. CDR1 and CDR2 (germline): DFQATT, SNEGSKA (reference sequence). Written as DNA, the CDR3 is TGCAGTGCAGCGGATACCGGGGGCGGATTCTACACCTTC. Translating gives CSAADTGGGFYTF.

This chain joins TRBV7-9 and TRBJ2-7; the D gene could be TRBD1 or TRBD2 (5 bases each). V shed 4 bases and J shed 2 bases, with 18 bases lying between them. Germline-derived CDR1 and CDR2 are SEHNR and FQNEAQ (reference sequence). This CDR3 spans 16 amino acids. As DNA, the CDR3 is TGTGCCAGCAGCTCCCCCAGGGACCGCCTGACCTACGAGCAGTACTTC. It encodes CASSSPRDRLTYEQYF.

This clonotype showed up many times. The germline gene is not matched at one end of the junction; a read error may be the cause. The V gene is TRBV7-7, the J gene TRBJ2-7; D may be TRBD1 (6 bases). Germline-derived CDR1 and CDR2 are SSHAT and FNYEAQ (reference sequence). The CDR3 sequence is 14 residues long. The CDR3 spells CASSPKAQGGEQYF. The CDR3 nucleotides are TGTGCTAGCAGCCCTAAAGCACAGGGCGGCGAGCAGTACTTC.

This clonotype showed up many times. The chain is built from TRBV18 and TRBJ2-5; unclear D gene. Germline CDR1 and CDR2: KGHSH and LQKENI. The CDR3 totals 14 residues. V was pared by 0 bases and J by 2 bases, with 7 bases between. The CDR3 sequence: CASSPPGIQETQYF. The CDR3 bases are TGTGCCAGCTCACCACCGGGGATACAAGAGACCCAGTACTTC. Filled out from reference TRBV18 and TRBJ2-5, the complete variable domain reads NAGVMQNPRHLVRRRGQEARLRCSPMKGHSHVYWYRQLPEEGLKFMVYLQKENIIDESGMPKERFSAEFPKEGPSILRIQQVVRGDSAAYFCASSPPGIQETQYFGPGTRLLVL.